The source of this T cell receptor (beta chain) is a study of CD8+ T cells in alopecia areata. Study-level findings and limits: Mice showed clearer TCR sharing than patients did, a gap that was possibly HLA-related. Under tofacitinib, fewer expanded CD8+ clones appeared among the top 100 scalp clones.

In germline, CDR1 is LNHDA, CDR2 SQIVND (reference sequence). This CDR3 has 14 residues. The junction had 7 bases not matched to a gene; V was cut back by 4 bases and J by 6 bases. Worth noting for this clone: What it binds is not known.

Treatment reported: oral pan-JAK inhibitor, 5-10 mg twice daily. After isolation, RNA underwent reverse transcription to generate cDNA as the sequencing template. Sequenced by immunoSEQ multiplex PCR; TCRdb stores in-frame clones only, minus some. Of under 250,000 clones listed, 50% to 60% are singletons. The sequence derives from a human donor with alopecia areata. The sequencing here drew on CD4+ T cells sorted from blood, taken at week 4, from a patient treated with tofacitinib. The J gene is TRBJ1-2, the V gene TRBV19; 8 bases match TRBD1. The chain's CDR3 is CASSTQGAHHGYTF. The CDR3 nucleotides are TGTGCCAGTAGTACCCAGGGGGCGCATCATGGCTACACCTTC. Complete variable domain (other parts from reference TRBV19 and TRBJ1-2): DGGITQSPKYLFRKEGQNVTLSCEQNLNHDAMYWYRQDPGQGLRLIYYSQIVNDFQKGDIAEGYSVSREKKESFPLTVTSAQKNPTAFYLCASSTQGAHHGYTFGSGTRLTVV.